The entry that follows covers one T cell receptor beta chain sequence. J gave up 0 bases and V 7 bases, and 5 bases lay outside the gene matches. CDR3 size: 15 residues. The germline CDR1 and CDR2 sequences are MNHEY and SMNVEV (reference sequence). These data come from a study of blood T cell repertoires in COVID-19. In the original analysis: Amplification from reference gene primers served as the basis for estimated nucleated cell counts. Libraries were prepared by immunoSEQ multiplex PCR; TCRdb keeps only in-frame clonotypes and omits some of them. D and trimming come from the DNA, and the V and J calls and clone size come from that table. The sample shows a few hundred thousand clones, approximately 81% of them seen only once.

This TCR came from a young woman with acute or convalescent COVID-19. The chain is built from TRBV27 and TRBJ2-5; TRBD2 matches at 10 bases. Material for sequencing was peripheral blood. CDR3 nucleotides: TGTGCCAGCATGGGACTAGCGTCGTACCAAGAGACCCAGTACTTC. It codes for CASMGLASYQETQYF.